The present TCR beta chain was sequenced within a study of OX40 agonist ivuxolimab in advanced cancers. On the study more broadly: Ivuxolimab, an antibody acting as an agonist of OX40 (CD134), was used to treat patients. While on treatment, patients had intravenous ivuxolimab at 0.01 to 10 mg/kg every 2 weeks.

Using immunoSEQ multiplex PCR, the repertoire was profiled, and TCRdb retains in-frame clones only, with some absent. The sample comprises approximately 63,000 clones, 79% of which are singletons, and about a tenth rests with the top ten. As concerns this clone: What it binds is unknown.

Blood was sampled at baseline, cycle 4 day 1, and cycle 7 day 1. Study-level results: By week 6 at 0.1 to 3.0 mg/kg, blood CD4+ and CD8+ T cells had expanded clonally.

After removal of 0 bases from V and 7 bases from J, the junction contained 9 bases not matched to a gene. CDR3 length: 16 amino acids. CDR1 is WSHSY and CDR2 is SAAADI in the germline V gene. Sequenced material: CD4+ or CD8+ T cells sorted from blood, taken in a trial of the OX40 agonist ivuxolimab. This TCR came from an adult with an advanced solid tumor such as melanoma, head and neck, liver or kidney cancer. V is TRBV10-2 and J is TRBJ1-2; 9 bases agree with TRBD1. CDR3 in amino acids: CASSESNDGTGPGYTF. The DNA of the CDR3 is TGCGCCAGCAGTGAGTCGAACGACGGGACAGGGCCTGGCTACACCTTC.